Each of the 26 T cell receptor beta chains below was sequenced from the same sample in a study of monozygotic twins with inflammatory bowel disease. One entry per CDR3 protein, without DNA, is what TCRdb gives after re-calling the 5' RACE reads. The sample table sets out over 110,000 distinct CDR3 sequences. Material for sequencing was blood. Receptors originate from a human donor with ulcerative colitis or Crohn's disease, or a healthy co-twin of an affected twin (not recorded which).

The chain recombines TRBV5-1 with TRBJ1-5. Germline-derived CDR1 and CDR2 are SGHRS and YFSETQ. The CDR3 sequence is 13 residues long. CDR3 loop: CASSLGTSQPQHF.

The gene calls are TRBV7-9 and TRBJ1-2; TCRdb names TRBD1, which stays unverified in the absence of DNA. Germline CDR1 is SEHNR and CDR2 is FQNEAQ (reference sequence). This CDR3 is 16 amino acids long. The CDR3 is CASSLEAGTGARGYTF. The variable domain in full, completed from reference TRBV7-9 and TRBJ1-2, reads DTGVSQNPRHKITKRGQNVTFRCDPISEHNRLYWYRQTLGQGPEFLTYFQNEAQLEKSRLLSDRFSAERPKGSFSTLEIQRTEQGDSAMYLCASSLEAGTGARGYTFGSGTRLTVV.

The chain joins TRBV7-2 to TRBJ2-1; the D call of TRBD2 rests on TCRdb alone, since no DNA is present to check it. Germline CDR1 is SGHTA and CDR2 is FQGNSA. The CDR3 sequence is 17 residues long. The CDR3 sequence is CASSLIHTSGPYNEQFF.

The chain uses TRBV7-9 and TRBJ2-7; TCRdb returns TRBD1, unconfirmable since there is no DNA. Germline V gives CDR1 SEHNR, CDR2 FQNEAQ (reference sequence). The CDR3 is 17 amino acids. CDR3 region: CASSLALEGAASYEQYF.

The CDR3 sequence: CASSSPEEGIQYF. This sequence joins TRBV27 and TRBJ2-4; TCRdb picks TRBD2, but there is no DNA to check that call. Germline values: CDR1 MNHEY, CDR2 SMNVEV (reference sequence). This CDR3 is 13 amino acids long.

V is TRBV6-2 or TRBV6-3 and J is TRBJ2-7; with no DNA, the TCRdb D assignment of TRBD1 cannot be verified. Germline CDR1 reads MNHEY; CDR2 reads SVGEGT. CDR3 length equals 15 residues. The CDR3 reads CASRTPGTGAYEQYF.

The rearrangement uses TRBV9 and TRBJ2-3. CDR3 size: 14 residues. CDR1 SGDLS and CDR2 YYNGEE come from the germline V gene. The CDR3 region is CASSVEVGMDTQYF. Full variable domain (missing parts from reference TRBV9 and TRBJ2-3): DSGVTQTPKHLITATGQRVTLRCSPRSGDLSVYWYQQSLDQGLQFLIQYYNGEERAKGNILERFSAQQFPDLHSELNLSSLELGDSALYFCASSVEVGMDTQYFGPGTRLTVL.

This chain's CDR3 is CASSQDYYAGEYF. This rearrangement joins TRBV4-3 to TRBJ2-7. Per the germline V gene, CDR1 is LGHNA and CDR2 is YSLEER. There are 13 residues in the CDR3.

The CDR3 spells CASSSSAVLLSYGYTF. The chain has TRBV7-2 and TRBJ1-2. In germline, CDR1 is SGHTA, CDR2 FQGNSA. CDR3 length: 16 amino acids. Together with reference TRBV7-2 and TRBJ1-2, the CDR3 gives the full variable domain: GAGVSQSPSNKVTEKGKDVELRCDPISGHTALYWYRQSLGQGLEFLIYFQGNSAPDKSGLPSDRFSAERTGGSVSTLTIQRTQQEDSAVYLCASSSSAVLLSYGYTFGSGTRLTVV.

This rearrangement joins TRBV12-3 or TRBV12-4 to TRBJ2-3; TCRdb selects TRBD2, and the lack of DNA leaves this call unchecked. CDR3 size: 13 residues. The CDR3 is CASSLTPNQKQYF.

This sequence joins TRBV20-1 and TRBJ1-2; TCRdb's assignment of TRBD1 cannot be checked, as there is no DNA. CDR3 size: 16 residues. Looked up from germline, CDR1 is DFQATT and CDR2 is SNEGSKA (reference sequence). The CDR3 loop is CSAVGQGAQRVYGYTF.

The chain links TRBV4-2 to TRBJ2-3; TCRdb selects TRBD2, and the lack of DNA leaves this call unchecked. This CDR3 is built from 16 residues. The germline gives CDR1 LGHNA, CDR2 YNFKEQ. The CDR3 reads CASSRSGGATADTQYF.

This CDR3 is CSARDPPGQGGRSPLHF. The chain employs TRBV20-1 and TRBJ1-6; TCRdb lists TRBD1, though no DNA is available to test this call. Germline V gene lookup returns CDR1 DFQATT and CDR2 SNEGSKA (reference sequence). CDR3 length: 17 amino acids.

The V call is TRBV12-3 or TRBV12-4, the J call TRBJ1-1; TCRdb designates TRBD1, a call that cannot be tested without DNA. This CDR3 is built from 16 residues. CDR3 sequence reads: CASRTRRQGENTEAFF.

The V and J genes are TRBV12-3 or TRBV12-4 and TRBJ2-5; there is no DNA to check the TCRdb D call of TRBD2. CDR3 length: 16 amino acids. Here the CDR3 reads CASGGFGTSDRETQYF.

This chain's CDR3 is CASGIAEDRVRSPLHF. V is TRBV27 and J is TRBJ1-6; TCRdb's D call, TRBD1, is unchecked because there is no DNA. CDR3 length: 16 residues. Germline assignment: CDR1 MNHEY and CDR2 SMNVEV (reference sequence).

The CDR3 sequence: CASSLVGAVPNEKLFF. This rearrangement joins TRBV7-6 to TRBJ1-4; TCRdb's D call of TRBD1 is untestable without DNA. CDR1 and CDR2 (germline): SGHVS, FNYEAQ. The CDR3 totals 16 residues.

The chain couples TRBV4-3 to TRBJ1-5; the D call of TRBD1 rests on TCRdb alone, since no DNA is present to check it. The CDR3 sequence is 15 residues long. Germline assignment: CDR1 LGHNA and CDR2 YSLEER. The CDR3 is CASSTGTGNNQPQHF.

The CDR3: CASGYSSYNEQFF. The chain carries TRBV19 and TRBJ2-1. This CDR3 is 13 amino acids long. Per the germline V gene, CDR1 is LNHDA and CDR2 is SQIVND (reference sequence).

The V call is TRBV20-1, the J call TRBJ2-7; TCRdb's D gene call, TRBD1, goes unchecked for lack of DNA. Germline V gene lookup returns CDR1 DFQATT and CDR2 SNEGSKA (reference sequence). The CDR3 spans 11 residues. CDR3 amino acids: CGGGQIYEQYF.

This CDR3 is CASSSTDRVNSPLHF. The chain joins TRBV5-1 to TRBJ1-6; the TRBD1 assignment by TCRdb is unverifiable without DNA. The germline V gene encodes CDR1 SGHRS and CDR2 YFSETQ. The CDR3 covers 15 residues.

This chain joins TRBV6-1 and TRBJ2-7; TCRdb selects TRBD1, and the lack of DNA leaves this call unchecked. Per germline, CDR1 MNHNS and CDR2 SASEGT. The CDR3 length is 15 residues. The CDR3: CASSERGQGIYEQYF.

This chain's CDR3 is CASSRQGQGVIQYF. V is TRBV7-2 and J is TRBJ2-4; TCRdb proposes TRBD1, but this gene call is untestable without DNA. The CDR3 loop spans 14 amino acids. CDR1 and CDR2 (germline): SGHTA, FQGNSA.

The V call is TRBV5-1, the J call TRBJ2-5; TCRdb picks TRBD2, but there is no DNA to check that call. The CDR3 has 13 amino acids. The germline V gene encodes CDR1 SGHRS and CDR2 YFSETQ. The CDR3 protein is CASSPTSGETHYF. Full variable domain (remainder filled in from reference TRBV5-1 and TRBJ2-5): KAGVTQTPRYLIKTRGQQVTLSCSPISGHRSVSWYQQTPGQGLQFLFEYFSETQRNKGNFPGRFSGRQFSNSRSEMNVSTLELGDSALYLCASSPTSGETHYFGPGTRLLVL.

This chain joins TRBV5-1 and TRBJ2-7. CDR1 and CDR2 (germline): SGHRS, YFSETQ. The CDR3 totals 13 residues. This CDR3 is CASSLAVLYEQYF.

This chain uses TRBV4-3 with TRBJ1-6. CDR3 length equals 16 residues. CDR1 and CDR2 (germline): LGHNA, YSLEER. The CDR3: CASSQDRSSYNSPLHF.